This T cell receptor beta chain is drawn from a study of cytomegalovirus exposure and HLA in healthy donors. Study observations and caveats: An analysis was carried out at a later point. It showed that HLA-associated TCR beta chains were more clonally expanded than equally common non-associated chains.

Germline CDR1 SGDLS, CDR2 YYNGEE. This CDR3 spans 15 amino acids. Trimming cost V 0 bases and J 5 bases, with 15 bases left between them. PCR primers comprised 60 Vbeta and 13 Jbeta primers. This table comes from immunoSEQ multiplex PCR, and its TCRdb copy is limited to in-frame clones, with some not included. The sample table includes about 130,000 clones. In the case of this clone: Its antigen remains unidentified.

The sequenced sample was PBMCs. The chain links TRBV9 to TRBJ2-7, with D maybe TRBD1 (6 bases). This clonotype was sampled from a woman aged 40 to 50 in good health and CMV-seropositive. The CDR3 spells CASSVEGGFYNEQYF. The CDR3 nucleotides are TGTGCCAGCAGCGTAGAAGGGGGATTTTATAACGAGCAGTACTTC.